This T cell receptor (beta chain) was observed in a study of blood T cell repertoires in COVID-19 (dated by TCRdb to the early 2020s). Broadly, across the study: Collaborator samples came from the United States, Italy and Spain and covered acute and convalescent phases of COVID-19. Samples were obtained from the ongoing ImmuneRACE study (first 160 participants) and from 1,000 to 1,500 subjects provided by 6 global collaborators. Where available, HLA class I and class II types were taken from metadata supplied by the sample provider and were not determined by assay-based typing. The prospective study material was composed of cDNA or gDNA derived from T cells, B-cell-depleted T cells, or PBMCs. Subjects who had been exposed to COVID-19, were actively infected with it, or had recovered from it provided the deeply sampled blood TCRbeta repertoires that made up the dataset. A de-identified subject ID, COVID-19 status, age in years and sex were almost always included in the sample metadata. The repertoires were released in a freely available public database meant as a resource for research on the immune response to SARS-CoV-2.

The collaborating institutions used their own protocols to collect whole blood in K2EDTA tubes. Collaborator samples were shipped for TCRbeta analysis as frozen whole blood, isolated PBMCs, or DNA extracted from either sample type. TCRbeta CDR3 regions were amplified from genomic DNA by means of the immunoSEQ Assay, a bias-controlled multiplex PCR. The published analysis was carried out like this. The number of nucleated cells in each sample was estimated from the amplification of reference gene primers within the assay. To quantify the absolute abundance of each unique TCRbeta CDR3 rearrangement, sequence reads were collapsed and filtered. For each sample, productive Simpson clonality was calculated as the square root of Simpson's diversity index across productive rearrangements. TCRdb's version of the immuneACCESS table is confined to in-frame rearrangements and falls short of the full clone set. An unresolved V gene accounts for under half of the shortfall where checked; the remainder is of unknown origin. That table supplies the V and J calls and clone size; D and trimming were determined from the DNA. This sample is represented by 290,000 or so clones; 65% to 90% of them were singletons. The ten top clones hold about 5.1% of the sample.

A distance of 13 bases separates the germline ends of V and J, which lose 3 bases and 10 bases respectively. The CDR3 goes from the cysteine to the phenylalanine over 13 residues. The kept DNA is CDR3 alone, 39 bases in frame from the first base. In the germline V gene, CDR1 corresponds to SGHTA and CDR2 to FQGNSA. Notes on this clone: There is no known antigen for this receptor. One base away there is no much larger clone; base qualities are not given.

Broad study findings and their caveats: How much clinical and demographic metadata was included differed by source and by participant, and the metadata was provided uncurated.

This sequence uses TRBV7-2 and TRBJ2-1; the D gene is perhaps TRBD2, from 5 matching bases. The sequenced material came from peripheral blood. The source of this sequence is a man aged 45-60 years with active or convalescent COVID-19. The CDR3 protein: CASSFPERHEQFF. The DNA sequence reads TGTGCCAGCAGCTTCCCTGAGCGGCACGAGCAGTTCTTC.